This passage covers 7 T cell receptor delta chains from one sample sequenced in a study of gamma-delta chains in newborns, infants, children (dated by TCRdb to the late 2010s). These reads were obtained on an Illumina MiSeq. Clone calls in TCRdb were regenerated from the public reads with CATT, after which identical DNA sequences shared one row. The sample table records 5,500 to 7,500 delta-chain clones; around 2.2% of these occur just once. The ten largest clones capture roughly 11% of the sample. Sequenced input: blood. The origin of the receptors is a child who was a newborn, infant or young child, either healthy, febrile or measles-vaccinated (not recorded which).

This clone was found a few times. A far larger clone lies a single base away; this is likely a read error. The same CDR3 also results from other DNA sequences found in this sample. The V call is TRDV2, the J call TRDJ3, with TRDD3 identical over 13 bases. The CDR3 is made up of 18 amino acids. Germline V gene data show CDR1 as GEAIGNYY and CDR2 as EKD. The CDR3 is CACDTGGYASWDTRQMFF. The CDR3 DNA reads TGTGCCTGCGACACTGGGGGATACGCGTCCTGGGACACCCGACAGATGTTTTTC.

This clone was observed a few times. This could be a read error, since a much larger clone is one nucleotide away. The chain couples TRAV29/DV5 to TRDJ3; 10 bases agree with TRDD3. This CDR3 spans 21 amino acids. Trimming at V came to 1 base and at J to 0 bases, leaving 13 bases not matched to a gene. CDR1 is NSMFDY and CDR2 is ISSIKDK in the germline V gene. The CDR3 spells CAASRPLGDAFSSWDTRQMFF. In DNA, the CDR3 is TGTGCAGCAAGCCGCCCACTGGGGGATGCGTTTAGCTCCTGGGACACCCGACAGATGTTTTTC.

This clone is judged large. Other nucleotide sequences from this sample produce the same CDR3. The chain couples TRDV2 to TRDJ3, with 10 nucleotides matching TRDD3. Germline V gene data show CDR1 as GEAIGNYY and CDR2 as EKD. V dropped 3 bases and J dropped 1; count of bases not matched to a gene: 8. This CDR3 is 19 amino acids long. The CDR3 protein is CACDGTGGLRSWDTRQMFF. In nucleotides, the CDR3 is TGTGCCTGTGACGGAACTGGGGGATTGAGGTCCTGGGACACCCGACAGATGTTTTTC.

This clone was detected only a few times. The protein given by TCRdb reflects a much larger clone and differs at residue 7 from this DNA's translation, likely from a read error; the protein shown is the DNA's translation. The rearrangement uses TRDV2 and TRDJ3; TRDD3 matches at 7 bases. The germline V gene encodes CDR1 GEAIGNYY and CDR2 EKD. Trimming removed 3 bases from V and 0 bases from J; junction bases left unmatched: 10. The CDR3 totals 19 residues. CDR3 coding DNA: TGTGCCTGTGACTGGGGGACACGCGATAGCTCCTGGGACACCCGACAGATGTTTTTC. Protein: CACDWGTRDSSWDTRQMFF.

This clone is medium-sized by share. CDR3 sequence (DNA): TGTGCCTGTGACATACTGGGGGATCCTACGGGGACAGCACAACTCTTCTTT. As protein: CACDILGDPTGTAQLFF. V is TRDV2 and J is TRDJ2; TRDD3 agrees at 10 bases. V lost 2 bases, J lost 4 bases, and 9 bases stayed unmatched. CDR1 is GEAIGNYY and CDR2 is EKD in the germline V gene. The CDR3 length is 17 residues.

For this clone: Being one base from a much bigger clone, this may be a read error. CDR3 sequence (DNA): TGTGCTCTTGGGCTACTAGCCTCCCTACGTGATTTGGGGGATACCAGTACGTACACCTATAAACTCATCTTT. Translating it yields CALGLLASLRDLGDTSTYTYKLIF. V gene TRDV1 combines with J gene TRDJ1; 10 bases match TRDD3. This CDR3 is 24 amino acids long. Per the germline V gene, CDR1 is TSWWSYY and CDR2 is QGS.

There are a few counts of this clone. A read error may explain this, as a much larger clone is one base away. This chain connects TRDV2 to TRDJ3; 13 bases align to TRDD3. The CDR3 runs 22 residues. Looked up from germline, CDR1 is GEAIGNYY and CDR2 is EKD. CDR3 bases: TGTGCCTGTGACACCATCCGTACTGGGGGATACGGAGGTTCCTGGAACACCCGACAGATGTTTTTC. It translates to CACDTIRTGGYGGSWNTRQMFF.